The following is a T cell receptor beta chain sequence with its context. Its antigen remains unknown. Using a J-beta primer mix together with a sample-barcoded 5' primer, a second PCR was run for about 7 to 12 cycles. MiXCR, run by TCRdb on the 5' RACE reads, gives a single entry per CDR3 protein. The data hold about 760,000 distinct CDR3 sequences, with roughly 25% observed a single time. The data were taken from a study of blood T cells in healthy people across ages. At the level of the study: The template switching approach captured approximately one barcoded beta molecule for every two T cells. Broader study findings: Diversity estimates from one million T cells were considered underestimates.

The CDR3 extends over 18 amino acids. The V and J ends lost 3 bases and 3 bases, in that order; junction bases with no gene match: 13. This sample also belongs to another study, concerning T cells of mothers and their children.

Sequencing was done on a sample of blood. The receptor was isolated from a boy between 10 and 17 years old in good health. V is TRBV12-3 or TRBV12-4 and J is TRBJ2-3, with TRBD2 matching 9 bases. The CDR3 spells CASSFIAGDVGYTDTQYF. CDR3 DNA: TGTGCCAGCAGTTTTATAGCGGGAGACGTGGGTTATACAGATACGCAGTATTTT.